This record looks at one TCR beta chain sequence and its context. Its antigen is as yet unknown. The TCR beta cDNA came from 5'RACE template switching with UMIs. TCRdb reprocessed the 5' RACE reads and reports one entry per CDR3 protein, with no DNA. The sample data list 200,000 to 300,000 distinct CDR3 sequences. The sample belongs to a study of T cells expressing NK-cell markers. Study summary: From sorted CD3+CD56+NKG2C+, CD3+CD56+NKG2C- and CD3+CD56-NKG2C+ T cells came the TCR beta repertoires. Sequencing covered eight donors, seven HCMV-seropositive and one seronegative.

Overall study findings and caveats: Nothing established the HCMV specificity of expanded NKG2C+ T cell clones.

The CDR3 consists of 16 residues. Germline values: CDR1 MDHEN, CDR2 SYDVKM. Sequenced: blood T cells: a sorted CD56 or NKG2C T cell subset, CD4+ or CD8+ T cells, or bulk PBMC T cells (not recorded which). This TCR was sampled from a woman between 18 and 70 years old in good health. The rearrangement uses TRBV28 and TRBJ2-2; TCRdb returns TRBD1, unconfirmable since there is no DNA. The chain's CDR3 is CASVWGGIGNTGELFF.